The source of this T cell receptor (beta chain) is a study of blood T cell repertoires in COVID-19. Study at large: COVID-19 samples collected from the United States, Italy and Spain covered acute and convalescent phases. Nucleic acid was either cDNA or gDNA, and it came from T cells, B-cell-depleted T cells, or PBMCs.

Seattle's enrolled individuals joined amid active infection and were then monitored longitudinally. Germline lookup yields CDR1 LGHDT and CDR2 YNNKEL (reference sequence). This CDR3 spans 14 amino acids. With V trimmed by 8 bases and J by 11 bases, 13 bases remained unmatched. Original data processing: Nucleated cell counts were estimated from reference gene primer amplification. Measured with immunoSEQ multiplex PCR; TCRdb has only the in-frame clones, and not every one. Clonal size and the V and J genes are those of that table, whereas D and trimming came from the DNA. The sample gives 200,000 to 300,000 clones, 75% to 85% of which show up once; roughly 7.4% is in the top ten.

Sample: peripheral blood. The rearrangement uses TRBV3-1 (or the pseudogene TRBV3-2) and TRBJ1-2; 11 positions match TRBD1. This receptor was taken from a woman aged 80 or over with COVID-19, enrolled during active disease. The CDR3 nucleotides read TGTGCCAGCCGTTCCGGACCCGGGACAGGGGGGTACACCTTC. As protein: CASRSGPGTGGYTF.